A single sample is the source of the 2 T cell receptor beta chains below, sequenced in a study of EBV T-cell therapy then PD-1 blockade in nasopharyngeal carcinoma. Documented treatment: AdE1-LMPpoly-expanded autologous EBV-specific T-cell therapy followed by anti-PD-1 nivolumab. Clones were sequenced by immunoSEQ multiplex PCR, and TCRdb holds only the in-frame ones, with some missing. The sample records under 30,000 clones, nearly 85% being singletons. These receptors' antigens are unknown. The sequencing here drew on CD8+ T cells from blood, taken at approximately day 60 from a patient whose treatment included autologous EBV-specific T cells and nivolumab. Source of these receptors: a middle-aged man with nasopharyngeal carcinoma.

This chain links TRBV10-2 with TRBJ2-7; D is undetermined. CDR3 size: 14 residues. Between the trimmed V and J ends, which lost 4 bases and 4 bases, there was a span of 14 bases. Germline CDR1 and CDR2: WSHSY and SAAADI. The CDR3 nucleotides read TGCGCCAGCAGTGCGAGGCAGGTTCATTACGAGCAGTACTTC. This translates into CASSARQVHYEQYF.

V gene TRBV9 combines with J gene TRBJ2-2, with 8 bases fitting TRBD1. The germline V gene has CDR1 SGDLS and CDR2 YYNGEE. There are 18 residues in the CDR3. Germline trimming cut 3 bases from V and 6 bases from J; bases unmatched to any gene: 16. The CDR3 region is CASSEVLGHRGVPGELFF. DNA of the CDR3: TGTGCCAGCAGCGAAGTCTTAGGGCACAGGGGGGTCCCCGGGGAGCTGTTTTTT.